This TCR beta chain originates from a study of T cell clonality in common variable immunodeficiency (dated by TCRdb to about 2015). Study-wide conclusions, independent of this receptor: Healthy controls shared more TCRbeta clones with each other than CVID subjects shared among themselves (p < 0.0001). Increased TCRbeta clonality was found in CVID subjects compared with healthy controls (t-test p = 0.018), with the increase being most characteristic of about a third of subjects. Fewer deletions and N-nucleotide insertions were reportedly observed in CVID TCRbeta sequences, and highly modified clones with 13 or more V deletions were reportedly absent from CVID TCRbeta sequences. The authors noted that sequencing repertoires of T cell subpopulations would be needed to clarify what caused the increased clonality in CVID. Even though DNA input was equal, the average per sample came to 75,000 to 95,000 unique sequences for controls compared with about 31,547 for CVID samples. Correlations between repertoire features and clinical complications were limited by patient heterogeneity within the CVID cohort.

For sequencing, equivalent amounts of genomic DNA were input from CVID and control samples. For every sample, a 60 bp segment covering the rearranged TCRbeta CDR3 region was amplified and then sequenced. The immunoSEQ assay, a bias-corrected multiplex PCR combined with high-throughput sequencing, was used to amplify TCRbeta. From the authors' description of their analysis: Every unique nucleotide sequence was considered a clone and was annotated with V, D and J genes, copy number and frequency. Sequences were labeled productive if in frame, and non-productive if out of frame or containing stop codons. As previously described, clonality was calculated on the basis of Shannon's entropy. Mean CDR3 Kyte-Doolittle hydropathy was derived from the predicted amino acid sequences of productive clones. Hierarchical clustering of scaled V gene usage was performed with the R hclust function using Manhattan distance and complete linkage. To assess clone sharing by CDR3 amino acid sequence, 12 repertoires per group were resampled over 100 rounds. Repertoires were searched for approximately 70 published EBV-specific and 200 to 300 published CMV-specific TCRbeta sequences. After two CVID samples that produced fewer than 10,000 sequences were dropped from the analysis, around 41 CVID repertoires remained. TCRdb took over this immuneACCESS table, retaining in-frame rearrangements with V and J assigned. Such tables are incomplete; in checked studies, under half of the missing clones stem from an unresolved V gene, and the remainder is unexplained. For V, J and clone size, that table is used; D and trimming come from the DNA. This sample shows 25,000 to 35,000 clones, and none of them turns up only once. The ten most abundant clones make up 4% to 5% of the sample.

Ten or more counts support this clone. The specificity of this receptor is unknown. Both CVID patients and healthy controls were predominantly of Caucasian heritage. From each donor, about 5 to 8 ml of heparinized peripheral whole blood was collected. Genomic DNA from adults with common variable immune deficiency (CVID) and from healthy adult controls was the source for sequencing TCRbeta CDR3 repertoires. The control group comprised roughly 22 healthy adult volunteers, some 12 female and approximately ten male, aged 23 to 66 years with a mean age of approximately 30. Diluted blood was density-centrifuged over Hypaque 1077 or Ficoll-Paque to isolate peripheral blood mononuclear cells. Genomic DNA was extracted from unsorted mononuclear cells by Qiagen column purification or by a centrifugation-based method. The sequence derives from a person aged 18 to 75 in good health. Sequencing input: peripheral blood mononuclear cells.

CDR3 bases read: TGTGCCAGCAGTGCCGGGACTGACTCTGGAAACACC. This yields the protein CASSAGTDSGNT. The CDR3 reads in full as CASSAGTDSGNTIYF. The rearrangement joined TRBV2 to TRBJ1-3; the D region possibly corresponds to TRBD1 (5 bases align). The read ends 3 residues early relative to the CDR3; the germline J gene fills the gap. The CDR3 contains 15 residues, cysteine and phenylalanine counted. The DNA has 36 bases, all within the CDR3, and is read from base 1. The junction carries 10 bases between V and J, which are trimmed by 4 bases and 0 bases respectively. Per the germline V gene, SNHLY is the CDR1 and FYNNEI is the CDR2.